The rows below give T cell receptor beta chains drawn from one sample of a study of blood T cell repertoires in COVID-19. Data came from immunoSEQ multiplex PCR; TCRdb stores just in-frame clones and leaves some out. This sample carries about 180,000 clones, around nine tenths of them seen once, and the ten largest clones take approximately 0.62%. The sequenced sample consisted of peripheral blood. Receptor source: a man aged 55 to 69 with COVID-19, enrolled during active disease. CDR3s include the opening cysteine and the closing phenylalanine or tryptophan. The D gene is left open where the match is weak. Size is stated for part of the rows, as once, few or many counts, or as a class when the clone is expanded.

J	V	size	D	CDR3	DNA
TRBJ1-1	TRBV11-2	few	NA	CASSLNHMNTEAFF	TGTGCCAGCAGCTTGAACCACATGAACACTGAAGCTTTCTTT
TRBJ2-2	TRBV2	NA	NA	CASSVMISGTGELFF	TGTGCCAGCAGTGTTATGATTAGCGGCACCGGGGAGCTGTTTTTT
TRBJ1-1	TRBV27	NA	TRBD1	CASSTQGAPDTEAFF	TGTGCCAGCAGTACCCAGGGGGCACCCGACACTGAAGCTTTCTTT
TRBJ2-7	TRBV20-1	NA	TRBD2	CSASSFLAGVSYEQYF	TGCAGTGCTAGTTCCTTTCTAGCGGGGGTCTCCTACGAGCAGTACTTC
TRBJ2-5	TRBV11-2	NA	TRBD2	CASSLGGLAGTQYF	TGTGCCAGCAGCTTAGGGGGACTAGCAGGGACCCAGTACTTC
TRBJ2-7	TRBV4-3	NA	TRBD2	CASSQDGRLAGGLEQYF	TGCGCCAGCAGCCAAGACGGTAGACTAGCGGGAGGTCTGGAGCAGTACTTC
TRBJ2-1	TRBV28	NA	NA	CASRNTGSDEQFF	TGTGCCAGCAGAAATACAGGGTCGGATGAGCAGTTCTTC
TRBJ2-7	TRBV3-1/TRBV3-2	NA	NA	CASSQNLGAGAYEQYF	TGTGCCAGCAGCCAAAATCTGGGGGCAGGCGCCTACGAGCAGTACTTC
TRBJ1-3	TRBV24-1	NA	NA	CATSEGSSGNTIYF	TGTGCCACCAGTGAGGGGAGCTCTGGAAACACCATATATTTT
TRBJ2-7	TRBV18	NA	NA	CASSPGPYEQYF	TGTGCCAGCTCACCAGGCCCCTACGAGCAGTACTTC
TRBJ1-6	TRBV5-1	NA	NA	CASSLAPIGGGSPLHF	TGCGCCAGCAGCTTGGCGCCTATAGGGGGTGGGTCACCCCTCCACTTT
TRBJ1-1	TRBV11-2	NA	TRBD1	CASSQGQTTPEAFF	TGTGCCAGCAGCCAGGGACAGACGACTCCTGAAGCTTTCTTT
TRBJ1-1	TRBV3-1/TRBV3-2	NA	NA	CASSQDTLAFF	TGTGCCAGCAGCCAAGATACATTAGCTTTCTTT
TRBJ1-1	TRBV11-3	NA	NA	CASSLRGNTEAFF	TGTGCCAGCAGCCTAAGGGGCAACACTGAAGCTTTCTTT
TRBJ1-6	TRBV27	once	NA	CASSPFGRQNNSPLHF	TGTGCCAGCAGTCCCTTTGGGCGACAGAATAATTCACCCCTCCACTTT
TRBJ1-1	TRBV15	NA	TRBD1	CATSRDYPGGASTEAFF	TGTGCCACCAGCAGAGATTACCCAGGGGGCGCGAGTACTGAAGCTTTCTTT
TRBJ2-1	TRBV11-2	few	TRBD1	CASSSRTGGWEQFF	TGTGCCAGCAGCTCAAGGACAGGGGGCTGGGAGCAGTTCTTC
TRBJ2-7	TRBV3-1/TRBV3-2	NA	TRBD1	CASSRSRQGDYEQYF	TGTGCCAGCAGCCGGAGCCGACAGGGCGACTACGAGCAGTACTTC
TRBJ1-4	TRBV6-5	few	NA	CASSYGTSNEKLFF	TGTGCCAGCAGTTACGGGACAAGTAATGAAAAACTGTTTTTT
TRBJ2-3	TRBV4-3	NA	TRBD2	CASSQGLAGGLDTQYF	TGCGCCAGCAGCCAAGGACTAGCGGGAGGGCTAGATACGCAGTATTTT
TRBJ2-7	TRBV7-8	NA	NA	CASSLDGGFYEQYF	TGTGCCAGCAGCTTAGATGGCGGATTTTACGAGCAGTACTTC
TRBJ1-1	TRBV21-1	NA	NA	CASSTADRAHTEAFF	TGTGCCAGCAGCACCGCGGACAGGGCCCACACTGAAGCTTTCTTT
TRBJ2-1	TRBV6-6	NA	TRBD1	CASSLQTPGQGKGEQFF	TGTGCCAGCAGTCTACAAACCCCGGGACAGGGTAAGGGTGAGCAGTTCTTC
TRBJ1-3	TRBV5-4	few	NA	CASSLYGAGNTIYF	TGTGCCAGCAGCCTATACGGGGCTGGAAACACCATATATTTT
TRBJ1-4	TRBV19	once	NA	CASSIRRGHNEKLFF	TGTGCCAGTAGTATAAGGAGGGGCCATAATGAAAAACTGTTTTTT
TRBJ2-2	TRBV5-4	NA	TRBD1	CASSPGQGLGGELFF	TGTGCCAGCAGCCCGGGACAGGGGTTAGGCGGGGAGCTGTTTTTT
TRBJ2-2	TRBV24-1	NA	TRBD1	CATSGLGTGGGGELFF	TGTGCCACCAGTGGGCTCGGGACAGGGGGCGGCGGGGAGCTGTTTTTT
TRBJ2-7	TRBV29-1	NA	NA	CSVLSPGEQYF	TGCAGCGTTTTAAGTCCGGGTGAGCAGTACTTC
TRBJ1-2	TRBV27	NA	NA	CASSLHNDRNYGYTF	TGTGCCAGCAGTTTACATAACGACAGGAACTATGGCTACACCTTC
TRBJ2-1	TRBV27	NA	TRBD2	CASSFRGTSGGLYNEQFF	TGTGCCAGCAGTTTTCGGGGGACTAGCGGGGGGCTGTACAATGAGCAGTTCTTC
TRBJ1-2	TRBV7-2	NA	TRBD1	CASSVTGAYGYTF	TGTGCCAGCAGCGTGACAGGGGCCTATGGCTACACCTTC
TRBJ2-1	TRBV30	NA	NA	CAWSLQYNEQFF	TGTGCCTGGAGCCTTCAGTACAATGAGCAGTTCTTC